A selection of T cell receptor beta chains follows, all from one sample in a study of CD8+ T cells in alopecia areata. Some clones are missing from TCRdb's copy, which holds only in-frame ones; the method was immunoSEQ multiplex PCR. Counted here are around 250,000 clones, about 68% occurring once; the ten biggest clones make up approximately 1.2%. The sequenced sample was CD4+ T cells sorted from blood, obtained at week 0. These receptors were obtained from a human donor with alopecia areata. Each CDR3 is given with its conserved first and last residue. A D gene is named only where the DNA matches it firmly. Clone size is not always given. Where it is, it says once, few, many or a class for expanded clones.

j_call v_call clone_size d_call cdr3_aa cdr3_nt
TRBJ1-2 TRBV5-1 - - CASSLEPSGRGSWGYTF TGCGCCAGCAGCTTGGAACCCTCGGGCAGGGGAAGTTGGGGCTACACCTTC
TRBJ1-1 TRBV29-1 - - CSVVQGITEAFF TGCAGCGTAGTACAGGGAATAACGGAAGCTTTCTTT
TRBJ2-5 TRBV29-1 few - CSVRGIETQYF TGCAGCGTTAGGGGGATAGAGACCCAGTACTTC
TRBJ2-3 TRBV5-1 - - CASSLRSVGTDTQYF TGCGCCAGCAGCTTGCGGTCTGTGGGAACAGATACGCAGTATTTT
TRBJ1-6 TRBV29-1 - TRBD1 CSVTTGGSYNSPLHF TGCAGCGTGACCACAGGGGGTTCCTATAATTCACCCCTCCACTTT
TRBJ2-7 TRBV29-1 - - CSVPFSGGRVDYEQYF TGCAGCGTTCCTTTCTCGGGGGGCAGGGTGGACTACGAGCAGTACTTC
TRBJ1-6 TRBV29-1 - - CSVRVGGYNSPLHF TGCAGCGTCCGGGTGGGGGGCTATAATTCACCCCTCCACTTT
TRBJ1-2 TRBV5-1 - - CASSLGPADGYTF TGCGCCAGCAGCCTCGGGCCTGCCGATGGCTACACCTTC
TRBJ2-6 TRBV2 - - CASTNQVAGANVLTF TGTGCCAGCACGAATCAGGTAGCTGGGGCCAACGTCCTGACTTTC
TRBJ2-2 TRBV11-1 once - CASSSDSTGELFF TGTGCCAGCAGCTCGGACAGCACCGGGGAGCTGTTTTTT
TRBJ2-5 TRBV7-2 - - CASSPLGRGETQYF TGTGCCAGCAGCCCACTAGGACGAGGGGAGACCCAGTACTTC
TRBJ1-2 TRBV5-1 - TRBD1 CASSLNWDRVSGYTF TGCGCCAGCAGCTTGAATTGGGACAGGGTCTCCGGCTACACCTTC
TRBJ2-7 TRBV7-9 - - CASSRDQNSEYF TGTGCCAGCAGCCGGGACCAAAATTCGGAGTACTTC
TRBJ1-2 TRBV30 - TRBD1 CAWSRDSSNYGYTF TGTGCCTGGAGTCGGGACAGCTCTAACTATGGCTACACCTTC
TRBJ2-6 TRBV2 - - CASSGSAGNSGANVLTF TGTGCCAGCAGTGGGTCGGCGGGGAACTCTGGGGCCAACGTCCTGACTTTC
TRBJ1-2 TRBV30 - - CAWSVLQGRNYGYTF TGTGCCTGGAGTGTTCTCCAGGGGCGAAACTATGGCTACACCTTC
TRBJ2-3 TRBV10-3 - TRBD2 CAIGVTSGARGTQYF TGTGCCATCGGGGTAACTAGCGGGGCCAGGGGTACGCAGTATTTT
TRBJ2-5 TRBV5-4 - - CASSLFSRETQYF TGTGCCAGCAGCTTGTTCAGCAGGGAGACCCAGTACTTC
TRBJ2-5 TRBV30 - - CAWTGVRVETQYF TGTGCCTGGACGGGAGTCCGGGTGGAGACCCAGTACTTC
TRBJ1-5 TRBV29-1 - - CSVGSSNQPQHF TGCAGCGTTGGGAGTAGCAATCAGCCCCAGCATTTT
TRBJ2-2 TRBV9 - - CASSVTGNTGELFF TGTGCCAGCAGCGTAACTGGGAACACCGGGGAGCTGTTTTTT
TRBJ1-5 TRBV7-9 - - CASSLGGLNQPQHF TGTGCCAGCAGCTTAGGGGGCCTCAATCAGCCCCAGCATTTT
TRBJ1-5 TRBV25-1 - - CASSEGSAQHF TGTGCCAGCAGTGAAGGTTCAGCTCAGCATTTT
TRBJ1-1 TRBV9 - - CASSPKWTMNTEAFF TGTGCCAGCAGCCCTAAATGGACAATGAACACTGAAGCTTTCTTT
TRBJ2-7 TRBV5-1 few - CASSVGGLSYEQYF TGCGCCAGCAGCGTCGGGGGCCTCTCCTACGAGCAGTACTTC
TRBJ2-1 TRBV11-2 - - CASSLEGTPYNEQFF TGTGCCAGCAGCTTAGAGGGGACACCCTACAATGAGCAGTTCTTC
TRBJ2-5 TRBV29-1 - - CSVVAGQETQYF TGCAGCGTTGTGGCAGGGCAAGAGACCCAGTACTTC
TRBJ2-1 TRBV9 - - CASSTSGSGYNEQFF TGTGCCAGCAGCACAAGCGGCTCTGGCTACAATGAGCAGTTCTTC